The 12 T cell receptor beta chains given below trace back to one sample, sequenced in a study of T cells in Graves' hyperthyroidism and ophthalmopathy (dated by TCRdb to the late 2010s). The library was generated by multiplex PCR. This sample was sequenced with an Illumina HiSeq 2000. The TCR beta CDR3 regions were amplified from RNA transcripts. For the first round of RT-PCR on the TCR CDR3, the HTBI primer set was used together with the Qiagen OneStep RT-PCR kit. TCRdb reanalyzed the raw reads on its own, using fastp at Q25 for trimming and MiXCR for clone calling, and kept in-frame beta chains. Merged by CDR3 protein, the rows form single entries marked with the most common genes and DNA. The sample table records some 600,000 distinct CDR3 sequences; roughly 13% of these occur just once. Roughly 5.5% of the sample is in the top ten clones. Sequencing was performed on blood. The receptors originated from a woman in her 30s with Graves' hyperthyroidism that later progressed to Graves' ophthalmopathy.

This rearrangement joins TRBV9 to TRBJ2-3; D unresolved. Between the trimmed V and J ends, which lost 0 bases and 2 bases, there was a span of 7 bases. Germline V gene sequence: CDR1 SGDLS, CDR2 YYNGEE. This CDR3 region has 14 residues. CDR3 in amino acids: CASSVGGLTDTQYF. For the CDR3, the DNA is TGTGCCAGCAGCGTAGGCGGCCTCACAGATACGCAGTATTTT.

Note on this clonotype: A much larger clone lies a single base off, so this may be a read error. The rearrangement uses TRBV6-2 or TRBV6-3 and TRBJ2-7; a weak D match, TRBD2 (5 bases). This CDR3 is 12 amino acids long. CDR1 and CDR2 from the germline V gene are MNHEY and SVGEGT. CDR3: CGTSRAEYEQYF. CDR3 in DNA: TGTGGCACCAGTCGAGCGGAGTACGAGCAGTACTTC.

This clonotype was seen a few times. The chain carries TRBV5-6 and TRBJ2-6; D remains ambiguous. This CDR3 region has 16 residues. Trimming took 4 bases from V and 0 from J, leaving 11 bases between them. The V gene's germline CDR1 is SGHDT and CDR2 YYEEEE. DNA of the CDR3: TGTGCCAGCAGCCTGCAGGCCCTCTCTGGGGCCAACGTCCTGACTTTC. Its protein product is CASSLQALSGANVLTF.

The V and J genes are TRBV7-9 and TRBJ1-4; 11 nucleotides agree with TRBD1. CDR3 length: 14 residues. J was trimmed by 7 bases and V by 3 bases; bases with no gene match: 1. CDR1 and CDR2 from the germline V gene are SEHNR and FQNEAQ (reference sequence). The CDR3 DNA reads TGTGCCAGCAGCTTGGACAGGGGGCCTGAAAAACTGTTTTTT. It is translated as CASSLDRGPEKLFF.

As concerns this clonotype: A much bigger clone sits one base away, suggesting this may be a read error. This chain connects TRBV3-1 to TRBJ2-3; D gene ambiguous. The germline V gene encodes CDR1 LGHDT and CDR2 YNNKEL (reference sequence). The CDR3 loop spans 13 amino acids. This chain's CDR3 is CASNQVWADTQYF. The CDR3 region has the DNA TGTGCCAGCAACCAAGTTTGGGCCGATACGCAGTATTTT.

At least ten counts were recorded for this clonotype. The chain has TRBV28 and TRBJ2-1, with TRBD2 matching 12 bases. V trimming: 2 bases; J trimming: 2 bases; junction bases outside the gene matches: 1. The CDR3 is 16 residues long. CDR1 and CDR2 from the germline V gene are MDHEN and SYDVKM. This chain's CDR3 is CASSLLAGGAYNEQFF. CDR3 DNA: TGTGCCAGCAGTTTACTAGCGGGAGGGGCCTACAATGAGCAGTTCTTC.

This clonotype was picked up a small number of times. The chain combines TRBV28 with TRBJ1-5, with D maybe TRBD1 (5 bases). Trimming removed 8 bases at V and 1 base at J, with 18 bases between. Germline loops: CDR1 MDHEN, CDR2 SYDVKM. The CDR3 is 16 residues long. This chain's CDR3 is CASDGAWGKSNQPQHF. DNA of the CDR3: TGTGCCAGCGACGGGGCCTGGGGAAAGAGCAATCAGCCCCAGCATTTT.

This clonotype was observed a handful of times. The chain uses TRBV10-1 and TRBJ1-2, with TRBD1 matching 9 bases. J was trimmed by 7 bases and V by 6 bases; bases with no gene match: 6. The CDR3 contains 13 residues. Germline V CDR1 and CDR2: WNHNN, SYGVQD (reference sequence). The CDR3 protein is CASSPGQGFGYTF. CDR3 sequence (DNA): TGCGCCAGCAGCCCGGGACAGGGTTTTGGCTACACCTTC.

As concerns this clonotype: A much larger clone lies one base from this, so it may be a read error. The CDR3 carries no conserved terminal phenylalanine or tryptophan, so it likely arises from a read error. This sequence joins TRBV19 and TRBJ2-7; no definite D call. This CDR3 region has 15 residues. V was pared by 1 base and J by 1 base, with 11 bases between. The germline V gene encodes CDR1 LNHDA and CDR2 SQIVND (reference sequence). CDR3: CASSIGSDGSYEQYL. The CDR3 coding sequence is TGTGCCAGTAGTATAGGCTCTGACGGATCCTACGAGCAGTACCTC.

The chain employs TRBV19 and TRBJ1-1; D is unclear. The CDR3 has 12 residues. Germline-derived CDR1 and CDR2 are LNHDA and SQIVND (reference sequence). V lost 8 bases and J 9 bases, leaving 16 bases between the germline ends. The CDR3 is CASSGKGGKAFF. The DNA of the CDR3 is TGTGCCAGTTCCGGGAAGGGAGGGAAAGCTTTCTTT.

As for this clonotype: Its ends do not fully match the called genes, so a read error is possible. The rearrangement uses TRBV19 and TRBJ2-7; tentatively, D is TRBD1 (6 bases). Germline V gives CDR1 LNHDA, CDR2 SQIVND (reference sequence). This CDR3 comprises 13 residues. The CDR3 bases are TGTGCCAGTGGTATAGAAACCGGGACAGAGCAGTACTTC. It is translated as CASGIETGTEQYF.

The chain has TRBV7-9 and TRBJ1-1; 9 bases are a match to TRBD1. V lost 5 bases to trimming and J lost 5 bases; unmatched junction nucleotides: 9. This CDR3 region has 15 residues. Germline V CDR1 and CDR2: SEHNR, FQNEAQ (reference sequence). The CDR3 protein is CASSLTMTGGTEAFF. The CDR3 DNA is TGTGCCAGCAGCCTCACAATGACAGGGGGGACTGAAGCTTTCTTT.